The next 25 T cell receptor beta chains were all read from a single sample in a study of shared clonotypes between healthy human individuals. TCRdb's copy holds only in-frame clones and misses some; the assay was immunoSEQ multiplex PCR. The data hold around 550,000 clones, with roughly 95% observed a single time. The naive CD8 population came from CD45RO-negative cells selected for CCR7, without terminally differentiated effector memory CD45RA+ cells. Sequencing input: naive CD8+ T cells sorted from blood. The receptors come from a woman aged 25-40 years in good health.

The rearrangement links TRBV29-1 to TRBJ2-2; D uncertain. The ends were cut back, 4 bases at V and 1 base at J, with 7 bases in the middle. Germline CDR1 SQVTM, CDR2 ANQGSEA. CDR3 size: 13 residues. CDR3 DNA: TGCAGCGTTGTGACGGTGAACACCGGGGAGCTGTTTTTT. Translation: CSVVTVNTGELFF.

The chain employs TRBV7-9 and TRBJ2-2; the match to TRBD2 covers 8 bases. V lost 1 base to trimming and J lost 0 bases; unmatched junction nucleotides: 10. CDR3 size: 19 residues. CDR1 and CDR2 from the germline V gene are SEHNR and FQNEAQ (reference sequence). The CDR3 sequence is CASSLGVGRGLANTGELFF. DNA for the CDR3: TGTGCCAGCAGCTTAGGAGTGGGTAGGGGACTAGCGAACACCGGGGAGCTGTTTTTT.

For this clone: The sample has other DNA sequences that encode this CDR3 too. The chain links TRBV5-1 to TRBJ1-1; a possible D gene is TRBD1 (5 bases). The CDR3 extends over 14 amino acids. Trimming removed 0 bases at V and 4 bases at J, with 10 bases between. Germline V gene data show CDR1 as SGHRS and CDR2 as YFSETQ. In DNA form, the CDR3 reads TGCGCCAGCAGCTTGGGGCAGGGACGCACTGAAGCTTTCTTT. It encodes CASSLGQGRTEAFF.

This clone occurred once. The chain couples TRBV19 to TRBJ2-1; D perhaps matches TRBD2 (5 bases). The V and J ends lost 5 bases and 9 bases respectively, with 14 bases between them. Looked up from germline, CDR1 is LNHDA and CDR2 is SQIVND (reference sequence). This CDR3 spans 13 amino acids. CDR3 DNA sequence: TGTGCCAGTAGTTTCACCGAGGGTGCTGAGCAGTTCTTC. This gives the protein CASSFTEGAEQFF.

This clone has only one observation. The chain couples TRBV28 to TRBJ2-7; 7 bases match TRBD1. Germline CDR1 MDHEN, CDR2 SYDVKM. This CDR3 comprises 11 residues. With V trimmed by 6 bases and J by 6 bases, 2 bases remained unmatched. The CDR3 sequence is CASSDRAEQYF. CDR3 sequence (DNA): TGTGCCAGCAGCGACAGGGCCGAGCAGTACTTC.

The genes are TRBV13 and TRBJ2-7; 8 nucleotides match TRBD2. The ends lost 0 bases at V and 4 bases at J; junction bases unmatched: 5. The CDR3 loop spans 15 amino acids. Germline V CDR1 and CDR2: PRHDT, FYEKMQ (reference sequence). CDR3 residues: CASSLGREGRYEQYF. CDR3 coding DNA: TGTGCCAGCAGCTTAGGCCGGGAGGGCCGGTACGAGCAGTACTTC.

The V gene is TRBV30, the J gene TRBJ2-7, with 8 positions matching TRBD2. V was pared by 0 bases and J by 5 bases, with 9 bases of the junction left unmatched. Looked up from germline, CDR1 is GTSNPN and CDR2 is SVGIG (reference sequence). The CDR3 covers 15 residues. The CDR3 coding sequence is TGTGCCTGGAGTGTACTACCGGGAGGGCCCGACGAGCAGTACTTC. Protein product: CAWSVLPGGPDEQYF. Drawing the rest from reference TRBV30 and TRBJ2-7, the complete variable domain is SQTIHQWPATLVQPVGSPLSLECTVEGTSNPNLYWYRQAAGRGLQLLFYSVGIGQISSEVPQNLSASRPQDRQFILSSKKLLLSDSGFYLCAWSVLPGGPDEQYFGPGTRLTVT.

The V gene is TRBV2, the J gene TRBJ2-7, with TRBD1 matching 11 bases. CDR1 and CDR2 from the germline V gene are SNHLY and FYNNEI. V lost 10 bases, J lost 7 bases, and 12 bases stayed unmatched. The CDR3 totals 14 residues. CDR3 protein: CAINLGQGANEQYF. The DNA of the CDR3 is TGTGCCATCAACCTTGGACAGGGGGCGAATGAGCAGTACTTC.

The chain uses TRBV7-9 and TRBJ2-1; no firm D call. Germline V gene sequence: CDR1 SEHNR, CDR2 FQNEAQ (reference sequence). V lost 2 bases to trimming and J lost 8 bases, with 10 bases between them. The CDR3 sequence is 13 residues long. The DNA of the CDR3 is TGTGCCAGCAGCTTACCACCTCGGGATGAGCAGTTCTTC. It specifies CASSLPPRDEQFF.

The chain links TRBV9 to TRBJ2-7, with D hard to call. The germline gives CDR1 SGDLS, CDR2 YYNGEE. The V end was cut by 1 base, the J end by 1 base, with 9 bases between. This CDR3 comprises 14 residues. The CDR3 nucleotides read TGTGCCAGCAGCGTACTGGACGGGTCCTACGAGCAGTACTTC. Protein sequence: CASSVLDGSYEQYF.

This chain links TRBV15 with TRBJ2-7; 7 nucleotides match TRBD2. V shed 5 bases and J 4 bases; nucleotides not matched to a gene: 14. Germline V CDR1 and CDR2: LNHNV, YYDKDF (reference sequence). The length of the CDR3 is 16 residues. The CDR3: CATSPPRREGRYEQYF. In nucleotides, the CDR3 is TGTGCCACCAGCCCCCCGAGGAGGGAGGGAAGATACGAGCAGTACTTC.

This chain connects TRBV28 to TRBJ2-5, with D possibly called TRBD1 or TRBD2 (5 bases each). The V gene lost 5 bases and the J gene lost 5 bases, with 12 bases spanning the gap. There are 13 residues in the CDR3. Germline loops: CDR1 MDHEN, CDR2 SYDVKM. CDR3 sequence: CASSPRDGETQYF. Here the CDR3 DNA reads TGTGCCAGCAGTCCTAGGGACGGGGAGACCCAGTACTTC.

The CDR3 region has the DNA TGTGCCAGCAGCTTAGGGCAGGAAGCCTACGAGCAGTACTTC. Translation: CASSLGQEAYEQYF. This chain links TRBV11-2 with TRBJ2-7; no firm D call. Germline V gene sequence: CDR1 SGHAT, CDR2 FQNNGV. The ends were cut back, 1 base at V and 2 bases at J, with 9 bases in the middle. The CDR3 consists of 14 residues.

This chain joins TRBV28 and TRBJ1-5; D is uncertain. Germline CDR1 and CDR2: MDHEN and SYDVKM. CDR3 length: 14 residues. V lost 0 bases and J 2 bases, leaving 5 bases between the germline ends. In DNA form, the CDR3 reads TGTGCCAGCAGTTTATGGGTTGGCAATCAGCCCCAGCATTTT. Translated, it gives CASSLWVGNQPQHF. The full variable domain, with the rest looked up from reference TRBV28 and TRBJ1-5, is DVKVTQSSRYLVKRTGEKVFLECVQDMDHENMFWYRQDPGLGLRLIYFSYDVKMKEKGDIPEGYSVSREKKERFSLILESASTNQTSMYLCASSLWVGNQPQHFGDGTRLSIL.

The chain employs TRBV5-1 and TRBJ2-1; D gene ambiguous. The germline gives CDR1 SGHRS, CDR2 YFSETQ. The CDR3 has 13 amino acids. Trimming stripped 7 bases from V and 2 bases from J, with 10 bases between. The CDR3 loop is CASARPTYNEQFF. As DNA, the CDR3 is TGCGCCAGCGCTAGACCCACCTACAATGAGCAGTTCTTC.

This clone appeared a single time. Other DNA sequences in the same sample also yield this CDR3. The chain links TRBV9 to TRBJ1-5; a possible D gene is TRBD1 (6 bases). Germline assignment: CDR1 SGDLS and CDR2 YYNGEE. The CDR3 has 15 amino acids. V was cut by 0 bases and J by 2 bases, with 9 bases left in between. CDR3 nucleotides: TGTGCCAGCAGCGTAGGCTCAGGGGGCAATCAGCCCCAGCATTTT. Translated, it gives CASSVGSGGNQPQHF.

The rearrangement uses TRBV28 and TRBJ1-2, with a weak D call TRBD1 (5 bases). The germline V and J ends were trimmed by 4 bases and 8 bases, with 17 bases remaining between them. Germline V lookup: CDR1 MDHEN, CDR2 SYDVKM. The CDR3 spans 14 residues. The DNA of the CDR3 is TGTGCCAGCAGTTCCCTGAGACAGAACGAGGGCTACACCTTC. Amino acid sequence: CASSSLRQNEGYTF.

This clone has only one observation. The CDR3, as DNA: TGTGCCAGCAGCCCCCGGGACAGGTCCTACGAGCAGTACTTC. It codes for CASSPRDRSYEQYF. The chain has TRBV7-9 and TRBJ2-7; 8 positions match TRBD1. V lost 5 bases, J lost 1 base, and 4 bases stayed unmatched. Germline CDR1 SEHNR, CDR2 FQNEAQ (reference sequence). This CDR3 spans 14 amino acids.

CDR3 in DNA: TGCGCCAGCAGCCTAATCCCCCCGGGACTAGAGTACAATGAGCAGTTCTTC. Protein product: CASSLIPPGLEYNEQFF. The V gene is TRBV4-1, the J gene TRBJ2-1; 8 bases are shared with TRBD2. From germline, CDR1 is MGHRA and CDR2 YSYEKL. V shed 4 bases, J shed 4 bases, and the junction held 12 bases outside the gene matches. The CDR3 is made up of 17 amino acids.

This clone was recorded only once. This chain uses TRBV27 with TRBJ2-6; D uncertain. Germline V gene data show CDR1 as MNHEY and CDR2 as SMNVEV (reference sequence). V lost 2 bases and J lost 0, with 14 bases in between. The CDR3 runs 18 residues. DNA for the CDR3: TGTGCCAGCAGTTTAAAGGGCCCGCTCTTCTCTGGGGCCAACGTCCTGACTTTC. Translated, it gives CASSLKGPLFSGANVLTF.

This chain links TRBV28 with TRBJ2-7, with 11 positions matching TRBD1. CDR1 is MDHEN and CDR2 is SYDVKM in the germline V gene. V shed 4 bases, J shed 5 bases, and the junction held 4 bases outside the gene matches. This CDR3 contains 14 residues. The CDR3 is CASSWDRGSDEQYF. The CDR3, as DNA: TGTGCCAGCAGTTGGGACAGGGGGTCTGACGAGCAGTACTTC. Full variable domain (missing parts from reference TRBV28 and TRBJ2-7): DVKVTQSSRYLVKRTGEKVFLECVQDMDHENMFWYRQDPGLGLRLIYFSYDVKMKEKGDIPEGYSVSREKKERFSLILESASTNQTSMYLCASSWDRGSDEQYFGPGTRLTVT.

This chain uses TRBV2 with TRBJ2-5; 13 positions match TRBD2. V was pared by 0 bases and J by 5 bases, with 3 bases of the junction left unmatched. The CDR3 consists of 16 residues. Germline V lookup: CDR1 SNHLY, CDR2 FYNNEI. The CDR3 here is CASSEATSGRAETQYF. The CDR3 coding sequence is TGTGCCAGCAGTGAAGCCACTAGCGGGAGGGCTGAGACCCAGTACTTC. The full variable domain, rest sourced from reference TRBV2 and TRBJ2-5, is EPEVTQTPSHQVTQMGQEVILRCVPISNHLYFYWYRQILGQKVEFLVSFYNNEISEKSEIFDDQFSVERPDGSNFTLKIRSTKLEDSAMYFCASSEATSGRAETQYFGPGTRLLVL.

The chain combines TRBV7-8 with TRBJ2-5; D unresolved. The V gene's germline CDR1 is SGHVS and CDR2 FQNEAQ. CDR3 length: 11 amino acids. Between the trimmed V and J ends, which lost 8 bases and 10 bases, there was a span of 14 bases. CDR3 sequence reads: CASGNFEVQYF. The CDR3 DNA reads TGTGCCAGCGGGAATTTTGAGGTCCAGTACTTC.

CDR3 residues: CASSVSWNTEAFF. CDR3 in DNA: TGTGCCAGCAGCGTCAGTTGGAACACTGAAGCTTTCTTT. The rearrangement links TRBV7-9 to TRBJ1-1; unclear D gene. Germline CDR1 is SEHNR and CDR2 is FQNEAQ (reference sequence). Trimming shortened V by 5 bases and J by 1 base, and 8 bases separated the two germline ends. The CDR3 extends over 13 amino acids.

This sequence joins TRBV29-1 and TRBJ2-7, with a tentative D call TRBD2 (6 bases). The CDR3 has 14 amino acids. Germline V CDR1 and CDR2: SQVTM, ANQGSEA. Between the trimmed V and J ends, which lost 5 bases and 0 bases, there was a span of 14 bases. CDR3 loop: CSVWTTDTSYEQYF. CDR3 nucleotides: TGCAGCGTTTGGACTACAGATACCTCCTACGAGCAGTACTTC.